This T cell receptor beta chain originates from a study of blood T cell repertoires in COVID-19 (TCRdb year 2020). About the study as a whole: Samples from collaborators originated in the United States, Italy and Spain and spanned both the acute and convalescent phases of COVID-19. The material from the prospective study consisted of cDNA or gDNA derived from T cells, B-cell-depleted T cells, or PBMCs. Deeply sampled blood TCRbeta repertoires from subjects exposed to, actively infected with, or recovered from COVID-19 were included in the dataset. The repertoires were released in a freely available public database intended as a resource for research on the immune response to SARS-CoV-2. The samples were drawn from two sources: the first 160 participants of the ongoing ImmuneRACE study, and fewer than 1,500 subjects contributed by 6 global collaborators. Sample metadata almost always included a de-identified subject ID, COVID-19 status, age in years and sex. Where available, HLA class I and class II types were obtained from metadata supplied by the sample provider rather than from assay-based typing. What the work shows at the level of the full study, not this receptor alone: How much clinical and demographic metadata was included differed by source and by participant, and the metadata was provided uncurated.

On this clone: Its antigen is still unknown. Base qualities are not recorded, but no much larger clone differs from it by a single base.

The collaborating institutions used their own protocols to collect whole blood in K2EDTA tubes. For TCRbeta analysis, collaborator samples were shipped as frozen whole blood, as isolated PBMCs, or as DNA extracted from either sample type. The immunoSEQ Assay, a bias-controlled multiplex PCR, was used to amplify TCRbeta CDR3 regions from genomic DNA. Turning to the authors' computational methods: The number of nucleated cells in each sample was estimated from the amplification of reference gene primers within the assay. To quantify the absolute abundance of each unique TCRbeta CDR3 rearrangement, sequence reads were collapsed and filtered. For each sample, productive Simpson clonality was calculated as the square root of Simpson's diversity index across productive rearrangements. TCRdb stores this immuneACCESS table with in-frame sequences only. Part of the clones is absent; in the studies checked, under half of the shortfall reflects unresolved V genes, and no reason is known for the rest. D and trimming were read from the DNA, whereas the V and J calls and clone size are those reported in that table. The table for this sample lists about 140,000 clones; roughly 73% of them were counted only once. Jointly, the top ten make up approximately 9% of the sample.

From a lookup of the germline V gene, CDR1 and CDR2 are SNHLY and FYNNEI. The CDR3 covers 16 residues, taking in both the cysteine and the phenylalanine. The CDR3 DNA has 48 bases and is translated from base 1. V is pruned by 9 bases and J by 8 bases, leaving 16 bases of the junction without a gene match. The clonotype was recovered from a woman aged 45-60 years with active or convalescent COVID-19. Sequenced sample: peripheral blood. The rearranged segments are TRBV2 and TRBJ1-4, with 9 bases aligning to TRBD1. The sequence in DNA is TGTGCCAGTCGAGGGACAGGGATTTCCCGTGGAGAAAAACTGTTTTTT. It codes for CASRGTGISRGEKLFF.